This T cell receptor (beta chain) was sequenced during a study of T cell responses to AZD1222 COVID-19 vaccine. Points from the study as a whole: Compared with day 0, the breadth and depth of the Spike-specific TCR repertoire rose significantly after two doses of AZD1222. Reportedly, nearly half the spike-specific TCRs target unmutated variant regions. Repertoire samples came only from after the peak T cell response.

With respect to this clone: Its cognate antigen is unknown.

The table came from immunoSEQ multiplex PCR; TCRdb's copy has only in-frame clones and leaves some out. The data hold roughly 190,000 clones, with just over 90% observed a single time. Germline CDR1 is LGHNA and CDR2 is YSLEER. CDR3 size: 14 residues. V lost 0 bases and J 2 bases, leaving 6 bases between the germline ends. The rearrangement links TRBV4-3 to TRBJ2-3, with no clear D. This specimen consisted of peripheral blood, obtained on day 0 of AZD1222 vaccination. The sequence derives from an adult in good health. CDR3 in amino acids: CASSQEVYTDTQYF. CDR3 DNA sequence: TGCGCCAGCAGCCAAGAGGTCTACACAGATACGCAGTATTTT.